This TCR beta chain was identified in a study of T-cell reconstitution after alpha-beta-depleted transplantation in children. As it was prepared, the TCRbeta library received unique molecular identifiers. TCRdb recomputed calls from the PCR reads with MiXCR, one row per CDR3 protein. The data hold a few hundred thousand distinct CDR3 sequences, with 10% observed a single time. This CDR3 comprises 15 residues. With V trimmed by 0 bases and J by 7 bases, 6 bases remained unmatched. Germline CDR1 reads SGHNT; CDR2 reads YYREEE (reference sequence). V gene TRBV5-4 combines with J gene TRBJ2-1; 8 bases agree with TRBD2. Here the sequenced sample was PBMCs from the stem cell graft donor, taken from the stem cell graft. The TCR originated in a human donor who donated a stem cell graft to a child with acute lymphoblastic leukemia. In DNA, the CDR3 is TGTGCCAGCAGCTTGGATTCTAGCGGGTATAATGAGCAGTTCTTC. It yields the protein CASSLDSSGYNEQFF.